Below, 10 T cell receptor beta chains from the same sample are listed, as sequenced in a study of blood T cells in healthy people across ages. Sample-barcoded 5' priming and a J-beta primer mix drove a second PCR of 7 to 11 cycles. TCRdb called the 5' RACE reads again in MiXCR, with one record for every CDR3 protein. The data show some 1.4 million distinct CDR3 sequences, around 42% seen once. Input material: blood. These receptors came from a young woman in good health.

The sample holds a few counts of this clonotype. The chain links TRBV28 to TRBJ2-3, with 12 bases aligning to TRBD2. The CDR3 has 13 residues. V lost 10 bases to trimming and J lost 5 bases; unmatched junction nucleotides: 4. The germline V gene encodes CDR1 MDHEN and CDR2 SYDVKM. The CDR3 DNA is TGTGCCACCACTAGCGGGGGGTTAGATACGCAGTATTTT. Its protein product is CATTSGGLDTQYF.

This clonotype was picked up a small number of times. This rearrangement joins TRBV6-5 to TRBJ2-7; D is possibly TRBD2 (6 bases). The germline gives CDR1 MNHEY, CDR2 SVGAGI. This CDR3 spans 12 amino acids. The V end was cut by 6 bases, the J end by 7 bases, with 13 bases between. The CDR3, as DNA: TGTGCCAGCAGCCGGGGGTACAATGAGCAGTACTTC. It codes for CASSRGYNEQYF.

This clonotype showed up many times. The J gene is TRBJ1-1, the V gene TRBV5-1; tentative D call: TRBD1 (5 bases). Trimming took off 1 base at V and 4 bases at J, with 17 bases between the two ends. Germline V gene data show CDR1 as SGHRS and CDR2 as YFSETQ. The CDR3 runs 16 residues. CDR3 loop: CASSLSPPGMGTEAFF. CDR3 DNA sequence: TGCGCCAGCAGCTTGAGCCCGCCAGGGATGGGCACTGAAGCTTTCTTT.

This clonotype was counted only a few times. The CDR3 region is CASRNINLGHNEQFF. Written as DNA, the CDR3 is TGTGCCAGCAGAAACATTAACCTAGGGCACAATGAGCAGTTCTTC. This chain joins TRBV7-2 and TRBJ2-1; D gene uncertain. The CDR3 covers 15 residues. Between the trimmed V and J ends, which lost 6 bases and 5 bases, there was a span of 17 bases. Per germline, CDR1 SGHTA and CDR2 FQGNSA.

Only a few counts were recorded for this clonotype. The CDR3 loop reads CASSQVPGGDEQFF. CDR3 in DNA: TGCGCCAGCAGCCAAGTCCCGGGGGGGGATGAGCAGTTCTTC. This sequence joins TRBV4-1 and TRBJ2-1; 8 bases match TRBD2. This CDR3 is built from 14 residues. The trim removed 1 base at V and 8 bases at J, leaving 4 bases unmatched. Per germline, CDR1 MGHRA and CDR2 YSYEKL.

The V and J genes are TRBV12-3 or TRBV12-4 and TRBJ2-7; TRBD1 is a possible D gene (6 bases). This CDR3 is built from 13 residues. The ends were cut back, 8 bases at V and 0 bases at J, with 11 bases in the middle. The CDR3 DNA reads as TGTGCCAGCTCCGGACAGAACTCCTACGAGCAGTACTTC. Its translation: CASSGQNSYEQYF.

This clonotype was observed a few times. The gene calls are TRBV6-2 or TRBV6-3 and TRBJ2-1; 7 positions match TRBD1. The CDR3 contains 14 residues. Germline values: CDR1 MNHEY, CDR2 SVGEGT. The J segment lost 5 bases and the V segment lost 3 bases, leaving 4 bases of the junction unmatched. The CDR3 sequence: CASSYKDRNNEQFF. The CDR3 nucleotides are TGTGCCAGCAGTTATAAGGACAGGAACAATGAGCAGTTCTTC.

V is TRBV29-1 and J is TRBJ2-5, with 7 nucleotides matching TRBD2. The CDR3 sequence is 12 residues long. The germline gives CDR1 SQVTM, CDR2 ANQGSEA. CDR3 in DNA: TGCACGGGAGGCGGGGCCCAAGAGACCCAGTACTTC. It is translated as CTGGGAQETQYF.

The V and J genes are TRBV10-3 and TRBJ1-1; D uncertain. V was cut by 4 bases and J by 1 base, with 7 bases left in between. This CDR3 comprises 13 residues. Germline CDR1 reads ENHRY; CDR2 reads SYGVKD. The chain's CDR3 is CAISVTRNTEAFF. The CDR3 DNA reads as TGTGCCATCAGTGTTACACGGAACACTGAAGCTTTCTTT.

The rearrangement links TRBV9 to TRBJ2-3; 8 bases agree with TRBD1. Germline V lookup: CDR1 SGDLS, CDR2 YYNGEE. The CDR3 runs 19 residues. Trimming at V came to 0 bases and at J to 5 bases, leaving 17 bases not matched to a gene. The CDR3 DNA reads TGTGCCAGCAGCGTAGCGGAACCGGGGTTGGGGACAGGTCGAGATACGCAGTATTTT. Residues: CASSVAEPGLGTGRDTQYF.